A selection of T cell receptor beta chains follows, all from one sample in a study of blood T cell repertoires in COVID-19. Clones were read by immunoSEQ multiplex PCR, and TCRdb kept only the in-frame ones, dropping some. This sample has around 100,000 clones, with 75% to 95% found just once. Sequenced material: peripheral blood. Every receptor here comes from a human donor with active COVID-19. The donor label of this sample is uncertain. CDR3s include the opening cysteine and the closing phenylalanine or tryptophan. A D gene is named only where the DNA matches it firmly. Clone size is shown for a subset of rows, as once, few, many or a class of expanded clone.

>TRBV4-1|.|TRBJ1-2|.
TGCGCCAGCAGCCAAGATCCGGGACTGTCGTATGGCTACACCTTC
CASSQDPGLSYGYTF
>TRBV7-2|.|TRBJ2-7|.
TGTGCCAGCAGCCCCGAACAGGGAGAGCAGTACTTC
CASSPEQGEQYF
>TRBV28|once|TRBJ2-7|TRBD1
TGTGCCGTGGATGGGTACCGACAGGGCAGTGGACCCGAGCAGTACTTC
CAVDGYRQGSGPEQYF
>TRBV13|once|TRBJ2-5|TRBD1
TGTGCCAGCAGCGCCCAGGGGGCAGGGGAGACCCAGTACTTC
CASSAQGAGETQYF
>TRBV4-3|.|TRBJ2-5|TRBD1
TGCGCCAGCAGCCCGACAGGGGGAGAGACCCAGTACTTC
CASSPTGGETQYF
>TRBV6-1|.|TRBJ2-3|.
TGTGCCAGCAGCCCCGGGACTTACACAGATACGCAGTATTTT
CASSPGTYTDTQYF
>TRBV5-4|.|TRBJ2-1|.
TGTGCCAGCAGCTTGCGTGTGTGGGCAGGCCCCTACAATGAGCAGTTCTTC
CASSLRVWAGPYNEQFF
>TRBV11-2|.|TRBJ1-1|.
TGTGCCAGCAGCTTAGTATCTGTCCCCGAAGCTTTCTTT
CASSLVSVPEAFF
>TRBV7-9|.|TRBJ2-5|TRBD2
TGTGCCAGCAGCTTAAAGGCTCGCCGGTCTAGCGGGGAACAAGAGACCCAGTACTTC
CASSLKARRSSGEQETQYF
>TRBV7-9|few|TRBJ1-3|.
TGTGCCAGCAGCTTAGATGCGGGGACCGGAAACACCATATATTTT
CASSLDAGTGNTIYF
>TRBV4-2|.|TRBJ1-3|.
TGTGCCAGCAGCAGCGGGGAGGGAAACACCATATATTTT
CASSSGEGNTIYF
>TRBV2|.|TRBJ2-2|.
TGTGCCAGCAGCGTGCGCGGGGACGACACCGGGGAGCTGTTTTTT
CASSVRGDDTGELFF
>TRBV5-1|.|TRBJ1-5|.
TGCGCCAGCAGCGTGGATCTCAATCAGCCCCAGCATTTT
CASSVDLNQPQHF
>TRBV27|.|TRBJ2-3|TRBD1
TGTGCCAGCAGCTCAGGGACAGGGTTATTTGAAACAGATACGCAGTATTTT
CASSSGTGLFETDTQYF
>TRBV19|.|TRBJ1-2|TRBD1
TGTGCCAGTAGTATCCAAGGGACAGGGGGCCTCTATGGCTACACCTTC
CASSIQGTGGLYGYTF
>TRBV27|once|TRBJ1-2|TRBD1
TGTGCCAGCAGTAATCCTCGGACAGGGGGCTATGGCTACACCTTC
CASSNPRTGGYGYTF
>TRBV5-6|.|TRBJ1-6|.
TGTGCCAGCGCCGAAGACGGGAGGAATTCACCCCTCCACTTT
CASAEDGRNSPLHF
>TRBV5-1|.|TRBJ2-3|TRBD1
TGCGCCAGCAGCCCCGGGACAGGGAGCTCAGATACGCAGTATTTT
CASSPGTGSSDTQYF
>TRBV6-5|once|TRBJ2-7|.
TGTGCCAGCAGTTACTCAGGCAGGTCTGAATACTTC
CASSYSGRSEYF
>TRBV2|once|TRBJ2-7|TRBD1
TGTGCCAGCGGACAGGGCCGCGAGCAGTACTTC
CASGQGREQYF
>TRBV11-2|once|TRBJ1-5|TRBD1
TGTGCCAGCAGCTCCCGCGGGACAGGAGGGTGGGAGCCCCAGCATTTT
CASSSRGTGGWEPQHF
>TRBV24-1|.|TRBJ2-1|TRBD1
TGTGCCACCAGTGATCCAAGGACAGGCGGCCGGGATGAGCAGTTCTTC
CATSDPRTGGRDEQFF
>TRBV11-2|.|TRBJ2-3|.
TGTGCCAGCAGCCTTGACTTTCGCGCGCAGTATTTT
CASSLDFRAQYF
>TRBV6-1|.|TRBJ1-6|.
TGTGCCAGCAGTGAAGGATCCAGAGGTCCCCTCCACTTT
CASSEGSRGPLHF
>TRBV18|.|TRBJ1-1|TRBD1
TGTGCCAGCTCACCACCGTATCAGGGGGCGCCTACTGAAGCTTTCTTT
CASSPPYQGAPTEAFF
>TRBV18|.|TRBJ1-2|TRBD1
TGTGCCAGCTCACCGCTTGGACAGGGGGCCGATGGCTACACCTTC
CASSPLGQGADGYTF
>TRBV10-3|.|TRBJ1-3|TRBD1
TGTGCCATCAGGCGGACAGGGTCTGGAAACACCATATATTTT
CAIRRTGSGNTIYF
>TRBV28|.|TRBJ1-1|.
TGTGCCAGCAGTGTAATGTGGACCGGGGGAAATAACACTGAAGCTTTCTTT
CASSVMWTGGNNTEAFF
>TRBV28|.|TRBJ2-7|.
TGTGCCAGCAGGGACTACTACGAGCAGTACTTC
CASRDYYEQYF
>TRBV11-2|.|TRBJ2-7|TRBD2
TGTGCCAGCGTTCCGGGACTAGCATCCTACGAGCAGTACTTC
CASVPGLASYEQYF
>TRBV28|.|TRBJ1-6|.
TGTGCCAGCAGTTTAAAGGTCGCCAGGGGTTATAATTCACCCCTCCACTTT
CASSLKVARGYNSPLHF
>TRBV5-5|.|TRBJ2-1|.
TGTGCCAGCAGTCCCTCGAGGGCCAGCTCCTACAATGAGCAGTTCTTC
CASSPSRASSYNEQFF
>TRBV27|.|TRBJ1-6|TRBD1
TGTGCCAGCAGTTTGGCCGACAGGGCCTCCTATAATTCACCCCTCCACTTT
CASSLADRASYNSPLHF
>TRBV9|.|TRBJ1-1|.
TGTGCCAGCAGCGGGGGGGTTAGGAACACTGAAGCTTTCTTT
CASSGGVRNTEAFF
>TRBV5-6|.|TRBJ2-1|TRBD2
TGTGCCAGCAGCTTGTACCTAGCGGGGGCGAATGAGCAGTTCTTC
CASSLYLAGANEQFF
>TRBV4-2|.|TRBJ2-3|.
TGTGCCAGCAGCCCGTCAGGGTCGCCAGATACGCAGTATTTT
CASSPSGSPDTQYF
>TRBV6-6|.|TRBJ1-1|TRBD1
TGTGCCAGCAGTCGACGGGACAGCGCGACAGAAGCTTTCTTT
CASSRRDSATEAFF
>TRBV7-8|.|TRBJ1-4|.
TGTGCCAGCAGTAGCGCAGTTGGGTTTAATGAAAAACTGTTTTTT
CASSSAVGFNEKLFF
>TRBV6-5|.|TRBJ1-2|TRBD1
TGTGCCAGCAGTATAAAGACAGGGTATGGCTACACCTTC
CASSIKTGYGYTF
>TRBV7-8|.|TRBJ2-5|TRBD2
TGTGCCAGCAGCTTAGAGCTAGCGGGGGCAGGGGAGACCCAGTACTTC
CASSLELAGAGETQYF
>TRBV7-9|.|TRBJ2-2|TRBD2
TGTGCCAGCAGGGAACGACGGGGGGTCACCAGGGAGCTGTTTTTT
CASRERRGVTRELFF
>TRBV19|.|TRBJ1-4|.
TGTGCCAGTAGGGGCAGGGCTAATGAAAAACTGTTTTTT
CASRGRANEKLFF
>TRBV4-2|.|TRBJ2-3|TRBD2
TGTGCCAGCAGCCAAGAGGGAACTAGCGGGGGCGCAGATACGCAGTATTTT
CASSQEGTSGGADTQYF
>TRBV3-1/TRBV3-2|.|TRBJ2-2|.
TGTGCCAGCAGCCAACCAGGGGATGGAACCGGGGAGCTGTTTTTT
CASSQPGDGTGELFF
>TRBV7-2|.|TRBJ1-3|TRBD1
TGTGCCAGCAGCTTGAACAGGGGGGGAAACACCATATATTTT
CASSLNRGGNTIYF
>TRBV14|.|TRBJ1-2|TRBD1
TGTGCCAGCAGCCATCACAGGGGGTGGGGGGACTATGGCTACACCTTC
CASSHHRGWGDYGYTF
>TRBV18|.|TRBJ2-1|.
TGTGCCAGCTCGCGATCACGAGCGGATGAGCAGTTCTTC
CASSRSRADEQFF
>TRBV19|.|TRBJ2-1|.
TGTGCCAGTAGCATGGCCCAGGGTGCTGAGCAGTTCTTC
CASSMAQGAEQFF
>TRBV5-1|once|TRBJ1-5|.
TGCGCCAGCAGGATCGACAGGATTAGTACCAACAATCAGCCCCAGCATTTT
CASRIDRISTNNQPQHF
>TRBV2|.|TRBJ1-4|TRBD1
TGTGCCAGCAATCGGGACAGGGTTGAAAAACTGTTTTTT
CASNRDRVEKLFF
>TRBV14|.|TRBJ2-7|.
TGTGCCAGCAGCCCCTTCGCCGGGGTCGAGAGCGGCCGTGGGGAGCAGTACTTC
CASSPFAGVESGRGEQYF
>TRBV7-2|.|TRBJ2-5|TRBD1
TGTGCCAGCAGCTTAGCGCTGGGACAGGGAGAGACCCAGTACTTC
CASSLALGQGETQYF
>TRBV6-4|.|TRBJ1-6|.
TGTGCCAGCAGTGACTCGAGGTCGTTTAATTCACCCCTCCACTTT
CASSDSRSFNSPLHF
>TRBV7-3|.|TRBJ2-5|TRBD2
TGTGCCAGCAGCCGTAGCGGGGGGGCCCGGGAGACCCAGTACTTC
CASSRSGGARETQYF